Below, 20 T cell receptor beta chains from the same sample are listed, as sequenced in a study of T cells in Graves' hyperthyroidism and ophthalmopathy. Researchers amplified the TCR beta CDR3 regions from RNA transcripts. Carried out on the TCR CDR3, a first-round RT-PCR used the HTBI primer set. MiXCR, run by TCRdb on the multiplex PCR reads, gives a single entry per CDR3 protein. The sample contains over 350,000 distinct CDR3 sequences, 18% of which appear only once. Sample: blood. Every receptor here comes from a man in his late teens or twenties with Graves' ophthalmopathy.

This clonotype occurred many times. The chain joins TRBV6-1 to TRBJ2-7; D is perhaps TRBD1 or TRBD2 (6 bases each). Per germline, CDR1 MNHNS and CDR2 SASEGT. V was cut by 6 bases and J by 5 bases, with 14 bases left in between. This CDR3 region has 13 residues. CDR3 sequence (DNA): TGTGCCAGCAGAGGGGGGACAATCCACGAGCAGTACTTC. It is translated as CASRGGTIHEQYF.

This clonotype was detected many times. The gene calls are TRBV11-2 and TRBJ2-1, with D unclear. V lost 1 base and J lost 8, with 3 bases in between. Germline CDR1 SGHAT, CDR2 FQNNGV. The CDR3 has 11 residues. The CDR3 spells CASSLAYEQFF. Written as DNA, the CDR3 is TGTGCCAGCAGCTTAGCATATGAGCAGTTCTTC.

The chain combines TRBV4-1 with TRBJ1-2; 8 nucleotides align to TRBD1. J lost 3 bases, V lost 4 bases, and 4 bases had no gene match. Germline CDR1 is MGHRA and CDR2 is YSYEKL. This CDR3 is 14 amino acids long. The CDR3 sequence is CASSPGQGHYGYTF. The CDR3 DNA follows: TGCGCCAGCAGCCCAGGACAGGGTCACTATGGCTACACCTTC.

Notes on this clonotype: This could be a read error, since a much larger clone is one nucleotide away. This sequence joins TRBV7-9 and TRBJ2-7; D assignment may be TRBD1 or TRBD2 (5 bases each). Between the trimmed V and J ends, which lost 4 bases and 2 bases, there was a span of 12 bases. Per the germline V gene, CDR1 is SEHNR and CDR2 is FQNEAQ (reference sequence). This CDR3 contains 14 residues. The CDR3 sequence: CASSSDMEAYEQYF. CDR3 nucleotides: TGTGCCAGCAGCTCGGACATGGAGGCCTACGAGCAGTACTTC.

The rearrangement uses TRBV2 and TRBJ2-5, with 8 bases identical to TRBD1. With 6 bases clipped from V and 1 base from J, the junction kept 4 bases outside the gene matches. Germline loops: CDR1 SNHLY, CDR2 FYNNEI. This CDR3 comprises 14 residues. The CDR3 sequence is CASRGQASQETQYF. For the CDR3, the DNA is TGTGCCAGCAGGGGACAGGCTTCCCAAGAGACCCAGTACTTC.

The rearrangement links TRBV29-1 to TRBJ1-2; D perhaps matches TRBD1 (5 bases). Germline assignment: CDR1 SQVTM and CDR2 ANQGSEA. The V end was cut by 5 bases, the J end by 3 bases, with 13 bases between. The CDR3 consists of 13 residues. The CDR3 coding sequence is TGCAGCGTTCCAGGGAAGGGTGACTATGGCTACACCTTC. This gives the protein CSVPGKGDYGYTF.

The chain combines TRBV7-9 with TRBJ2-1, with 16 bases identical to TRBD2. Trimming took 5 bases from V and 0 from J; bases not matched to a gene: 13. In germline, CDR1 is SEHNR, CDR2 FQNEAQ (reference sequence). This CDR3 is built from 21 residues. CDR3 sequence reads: CASSGGTSGGALFSSYNEQFF. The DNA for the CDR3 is TGTGCCAGCAGCGGGGGGACTAGCGGGGGGGCCCTTTTTAGCTCCTACAATGAGCAGTTCTTC. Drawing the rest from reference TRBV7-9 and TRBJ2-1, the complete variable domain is DTGVSQNPRHKITKRGQNVTFRCDPISEHNRLYWYRQTLGQGPEFLTYFQNEAQLEKSRLLSDRFSAERPKGSFSTLEIQRTEQGDSAMYLCASSGGTSGGALFSSYNEQFFGPGTRLTVL.

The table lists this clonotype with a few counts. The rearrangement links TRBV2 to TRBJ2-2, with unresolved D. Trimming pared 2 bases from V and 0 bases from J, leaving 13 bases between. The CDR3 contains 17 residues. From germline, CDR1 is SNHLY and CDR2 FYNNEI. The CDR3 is CASSESRSTANTGELFF. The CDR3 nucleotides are TGTGCCAGCAGTGAATCCAGGTCCACCGCGAACACCGGGGAGCTGTTTTTT. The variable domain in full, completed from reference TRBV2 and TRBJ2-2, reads EPEVTQTPSHQVTQMGQEVILRCVPISNHLYFYWYRQILGQKVEFLVSFYNNEISEKSEIFDDQFSVERPDGSNFTLKIRSTKLEDSAMYFCASSESRSTANTGELFFGEGSRLTVL.

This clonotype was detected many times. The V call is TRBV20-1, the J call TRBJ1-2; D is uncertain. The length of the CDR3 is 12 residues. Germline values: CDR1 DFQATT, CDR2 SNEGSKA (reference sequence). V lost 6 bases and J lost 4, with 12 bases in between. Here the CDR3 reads CSASTETYGYTF. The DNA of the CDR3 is TGCAGTGCCTCTACCGAAACCTATGGCTACACCTTC.

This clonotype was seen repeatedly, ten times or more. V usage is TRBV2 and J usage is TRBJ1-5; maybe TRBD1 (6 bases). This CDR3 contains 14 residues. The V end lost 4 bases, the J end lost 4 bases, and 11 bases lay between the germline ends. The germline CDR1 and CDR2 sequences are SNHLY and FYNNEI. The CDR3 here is CASSGYQGNQPQHF. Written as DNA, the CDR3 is TGTGCCAGCAGTGGATATCAGGGGAATCAGCCCCAGCATTTT.

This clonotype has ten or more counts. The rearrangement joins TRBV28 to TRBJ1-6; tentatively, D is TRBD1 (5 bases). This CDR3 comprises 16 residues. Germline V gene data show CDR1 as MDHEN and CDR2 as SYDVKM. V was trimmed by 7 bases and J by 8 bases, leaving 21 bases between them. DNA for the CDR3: TGTGCCAGCATCGGCGGCGGCAGGGCCCGGGATTCACCCCTCCACTTT. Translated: CASIGGGRARDSPLHF.

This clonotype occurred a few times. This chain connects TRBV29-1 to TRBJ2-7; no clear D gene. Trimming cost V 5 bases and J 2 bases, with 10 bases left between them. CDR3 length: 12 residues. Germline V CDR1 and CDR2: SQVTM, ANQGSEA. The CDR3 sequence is CSVRYSTYEQYF. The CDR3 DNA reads TGCAGCGTTCGTTACAGCACCTACGAGCAGTACTTC.

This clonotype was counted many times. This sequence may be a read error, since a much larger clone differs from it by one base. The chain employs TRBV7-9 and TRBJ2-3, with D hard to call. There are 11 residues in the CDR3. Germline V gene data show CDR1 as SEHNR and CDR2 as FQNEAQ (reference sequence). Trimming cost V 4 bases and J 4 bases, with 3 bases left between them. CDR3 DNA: TGTGCCAGCAGCTCCCCAGATACGCAGTATTTT. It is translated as CASSSPDTQYF. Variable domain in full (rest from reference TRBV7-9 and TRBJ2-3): DTGVSQNPRHKITKRGQNVTFRCDPISEHNRLYWYRQTLGQGPEFLTYFQNEAQLEKSRLLSDRFSAERPKGSFSTLEIQRTEQGDSAMYLCASSSPDTQYFGPGTRLTVL.

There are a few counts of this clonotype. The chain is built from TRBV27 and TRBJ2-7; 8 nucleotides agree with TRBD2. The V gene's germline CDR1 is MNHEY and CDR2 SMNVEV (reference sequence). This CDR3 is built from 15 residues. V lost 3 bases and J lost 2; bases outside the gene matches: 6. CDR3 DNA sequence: TGTGCCAGCAGTTTGGCCGGGGGGGGAACCTACGAGCAGTACTTC. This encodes CASSLAGGGTYEQYF.

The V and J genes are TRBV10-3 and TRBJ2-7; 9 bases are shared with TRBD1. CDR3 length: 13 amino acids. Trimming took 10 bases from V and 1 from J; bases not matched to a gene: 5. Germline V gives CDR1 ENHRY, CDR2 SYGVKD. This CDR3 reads CATGGTGSYEQYF. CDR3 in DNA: TGTGCCACCGGGGGGACAGGGTCCTACGAGCAGTACTTC.

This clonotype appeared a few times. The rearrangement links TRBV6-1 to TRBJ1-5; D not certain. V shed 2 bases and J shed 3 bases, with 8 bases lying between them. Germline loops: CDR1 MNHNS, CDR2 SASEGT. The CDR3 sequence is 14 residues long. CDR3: CASSEFGTNQPQHF. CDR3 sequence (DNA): TGTGCCAGCAGTGAATTCGGCACCAATCAGCCCCAGCATTTT.

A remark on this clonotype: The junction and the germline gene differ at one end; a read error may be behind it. CDR3 in amino acids: CASSLDFRNTIYF. DNA for the CDR3: TGCGCCAGCAGCTTGGATTTCAGAAACACCATATATTTT. The rearrangement joins TRBV9 to TRBJ1-3; D gene unclear. The CDR3 totals 13 residues. The germline V gene has CDR1 SGDLS and CDR2 YYNGEE.

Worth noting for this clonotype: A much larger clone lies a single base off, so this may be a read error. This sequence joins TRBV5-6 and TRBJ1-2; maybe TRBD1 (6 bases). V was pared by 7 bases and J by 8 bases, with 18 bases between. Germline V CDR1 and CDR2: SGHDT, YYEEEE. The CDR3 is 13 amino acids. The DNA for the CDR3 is TGTGCCAGCGGAGTGTCAGGGGACGCAGGCTACACCTTC. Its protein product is CASGVSGDAGYTF.

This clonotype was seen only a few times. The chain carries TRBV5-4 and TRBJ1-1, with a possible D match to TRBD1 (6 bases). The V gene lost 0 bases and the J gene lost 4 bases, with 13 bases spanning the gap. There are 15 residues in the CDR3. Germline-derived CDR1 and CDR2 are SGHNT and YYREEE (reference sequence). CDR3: CASSLVRGAGTEAFF. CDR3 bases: TGTGCCAGCAGCTTGGTTCGGGGGGCTGGCACTGAAGCTTTCTTT.

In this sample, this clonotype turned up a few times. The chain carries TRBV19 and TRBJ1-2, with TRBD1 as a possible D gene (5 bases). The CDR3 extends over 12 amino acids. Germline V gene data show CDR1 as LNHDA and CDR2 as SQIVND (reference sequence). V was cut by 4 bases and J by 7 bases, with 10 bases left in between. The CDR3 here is CASSNRDFGYTF. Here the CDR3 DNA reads TGTGCCAGTAGTAACCGGGACTTTGGCTACACCTTC.